This T cell receptor (beta chain) appears in the sequencing data of a study of cytomegalovirus exposure and HLA in healthy donors. The PCR had 60 Vbeta and 13 Jbeta primers. Method: immunoSEQ multiplex PCR; TCRdb's copy keeps in-frame clones and lacks some. The sample shows about 140,000 clones, approximately 80% of them seen only once. The length of the CDR3 is 16 residues. V gave up 5 bases and J gave up 2 bases; unmatched junction bases: 12. CDR1 is SGHVS, CDR2 FQNEAQ, per germline. The chain is built from TRBV7-8 and TRBJ2-7; 7 bases map to TRBD2. What was sequenced was PBMCs. This TCR was sampled from a man aged 25 to 40 in good health and CMV-seropositive. Written as DNA, the CDR3 is TGTGCCAGCAGCCTACGCGGGAGTGGGGGGACCTACGAGCAGTACTTC. It is translated as CASSLRGSGGTYEQYF. Full variable domain (outside the CDR3, taken from reference TRBV7-8 and TRBJ2-7): GAGVSQSPRYKVAKRGQDVALRCDPISGHVSLFWYQQALGQGPEFLTYFQNEAQLDKSGLPSDRFFAERPEGSVSTLKIQRTQQEDSAVYLCASSLRGSGGTYEQYFGPGTRLTVT.